A selection of T cell receptor beta chains follows, all from one sample in a study of tumor-infiltrating lymphocytes in primary liver carcinoma. Using its own MiXCR run on the multiplex PCR reads, TCRdb lists one record per CDR3 protein. Among some 190,000 distinct CDR3 sequences listed, about 85% were seen once. The sequencing input was tumor tissue from primary liver carcinoma. These receptors were taken from a man aged 35 to 55 with primary liver carcinoma and hepatitis B virus infection. The CDR3 runs from the conserved cysteine through the conserved F or W. The order of the fields is V gene, D gene, J gene, clone size, CDR3 DNA, CDR3 protein. The D gene is left open where the match is weak. Clone sizes are given selectively: once, few, many, or a class where the clone is expanded.

>TRBV12-3/TRBV12-4|.|TRBJ1-5|.
TGTGCCAGCACCGATTATAAGGATCAGCCCCAGCATTTT
CASTDYKDQPQHF
>TRBV6-6|TRBD2|TRBJ2-1|many
TGTGCCAGCAGGACTAGCGGGAGGGCCGGGGTTGAGCAGTTCTTC
CASRTSGRAGVEQFF
>TRBV29-1|.|TRBJ2-7|medium-sized
TGCAGCGTTGCGAGTGGATGGGGGATGCCCTACGAGCAGTACTTC
CSVASGWGMPYEQYF
>TRBV5-1|.|TRBJ2-2|.
TGCGCCAGCAGCTGGACTACCCTGGCGAACATCGGGGAGCTGTTTTTT
CASSWTTLANIGELFF
>TRBV11-2|TRBD2|TRBJ2-1|many
TGTGCCAGCAACCTGGGAGGAGCGGGAGGTCATGAGCAGTTCTTC
CASNLGGAGGHEQFF
>TRBV10-3|.|TRBJ1-1|many
TGTGCCATCATGGGGCAGGGGATTGGCACTGAAGCTTTCTTT
CAIMGQGIGTEAFF
>TRBV5-4|.|TRBJ1-2|.
TGTGCCAGCAGCACCGAGACAGAGGGCTATGGCTACACCTTC
CASSTETEGYGYTF
>TRBV4-2|.|TRBJ2-1|.
TGTGCCAGCAGCCACGCCTGGGGACATGGGAACAGTGAGCAGTTCTTC
CASSHAWGHGNSEQFF
>TRBV6-6|TRBD1|TRBJ1-5|.
TGTGCCAGCAGACTAGGTCCGACAGGGGGACAGCCCCAGCATTTT
CASRLGPTGGQPQHF
>TRBV11-2|.|TRBJ2-3|.
TGTGCCAGCAGCCGGGAAACTGGGAGTCTCGGATATACGCAGTATTTT
CASSRETGSLGYTQYF
>TRBV28|TRBD1|TRBJ1-5|many
TGTGCCAGCAGAGGGACAGGGGGCATGGAGCCCCAGCATTTT
CASRGTGGMEPQHF
>TRBV5-8|TRBD1|TRBJ1-5|.
TGTGCCAGTAGTAGATGGGACAGGGAGGCGGATCAGCCCCAGCATTTT
CASSRWDREADQPQHF
>TRBV11-1|TRBD2|TRBJ2-4|.
TGTGCCAGCAGCCTTCCAGGGACTAGCATGACCAAAAACATTCAGTACTTC
CASSLPGTSMTKNIQYF
>TRBV11-3|.|TRBJ1-1|.
TGTCCCAGCAGCTTAACTGTTAACACTGAAGCTTTCTTT
CPSSLTVNTEAFF
>TRBV6-2/TRBV6-3|.|TRBJ2-7|.
TGTGCCAACAGTAACGAGGTACCCTACGAGCAGAACTTC
CANSNEVPYEQNF
>TRBV6-5|.|TRBJ2-7|.
TGTGCCAGCAGTTCCGGCCTAGCGTACGAGCACTACTTC
CASSSGLAYEHYF
>TRBV5-5|.|TRBJ1-4|once
TGTGCCAGGAGCTTTCATGGCTCGCGGGGTGAAAAACTGTTTTTT
CARSFHGSRGEKLFF
>TRBV6-5|TRBD1|TRBJ2-7|.
TGTGCCAACAATTACGGGACAGGGGTATACGAGCAGTACTTC
CANNYGTGVYEQYF
>TRBV7-9|TRBD2|TRBJ2-3|once
TGTGCCAGCAGCTCCTGGACTAGCTGGAGACCAGATACGCAGTATTTT
CASSSWTSWRPDTQYF
>TRBV5-4|.|TRBJ2-7|once
TGTGCCAGCAGCACCCCGAGTGGCTGGACCCACGAGCAATACTTC
CASSTPSGWTHEQYF
>TRBV6-6|TRBD1|TRBJ1-1|.
TGTGTCAGCAGTGCGACAGGGGTAAGGACTGAAACTTTCTTT
CVSSATGVRTETFF
>TRBV29-1|.|TRBJ2-7|.
TGCAGCGCCATGGCATATGAGACCGGCACTCCCTACGAGCAATACTTC
CSAMAYETGTPYEQYF
>TRBV27|.|TRBJ2-7|.
TGTGCCAGCAGTGAGTCTCGTGCTACCGGGACTTTCTACTTC
CASSESRATGTFYF
>TRBV29-1|TRBD2|TRBJ2-7|once
TGCAGTGTGGGAGGGACTAGCGGGACCCTTTGGGAGCAGTACTTC
CSVGGTSGTLWEQYF
>TRBV29-1|.|TRBJ1-1|.
TGCAGCGTTGGTGCCCTACTGAACACTGAAGCTTTCTTT
CSVGALLNTEAFF
>TRBV11-2|.|TRBJ2-6|.
TGTGTCAGCAGCTTGGAGGATTGGGGCAACGTCCTGACTTTC
CVSSLEDWGNVLTF
>TRBV5-1|.|TRBJ2-5|.
TGCGCCAGCAGCTTGAGGGTCCCGTGGGGTCAACAAGAGACCCAGTACTTC
CASSLRVPWGQQETQYF
>TRBV11-2|.|TRBJ2-1|.
TGTGCCAGCACTTTTTCTAGCCAGATCTCCTACAATAAGCAGTTCTTT
CASTFSSQISYNKQFF
>TRBV7-9|TRBD1|TRBJ1-5|.
TGTGCCAGCAGTTTAGCAGGGGGCGATCAGCTCCAGCATTTT
CASSLAGGDQLQHF
>TRBV5-4|TRBD1|TRBJ2-7|.
TGTGCCAGCAGCTTGACGGGACAGGATATCTACGAGCAGTATTTC
CASSLTGQDIYEQYF
>TRBV6-5|TRBD2|TRBJ2-3|.
TGTGCCATCAACCCTAGACTAGCGGGAATAGATACGCAGTATTTT
CAINPRLAGIDTQYF
>TRBV30|.|TRBJ2-1|.
TGTGCCTGGAGTCGAATACGAGGTAGGGCCTACAATGAGCAGTTCTTC
CAWSRIRGRAYNEQFF
>TRBV6-6|.|TRBJ1-1|.
TGTGCCAGCATCACAGGGTGGACTAGTGACGCTTGCTTT
CASITGWTSDACF
>TRBV10-2|.|TRBJ2-1|.
TGCGCCATCACCCGGCGCACAAATGAGCAGTTCTTC
CAITRRTNEQFF
>TRBV4-3|TRBD2|TRBJ2-4|.
TGCGCCAGCAGCCGGAGACTAGCGTGGGGGTCCCCTGGGGAAAACATTCAGTACTTC
CASSRRLAWGSPGENIQYF
>TRBV6-1|TRBD1|TRBJ1-5|.
TGTGCCAGTAGTGAAAGAGGGGGCGAGAGCAATCAGCCCCAACATTTT
CASSERGGESNQPQHF
>TRBV6-5|.|TRBJ1-2|.
TGTGCCAGTATGGTCGGGGTCAAATATGGCTACACCTTC
CASMVGVKYGYTF
>TRBV6-2/TRBV6-3|.|TRBJ1-2|.
TGTGCCAGCAGTCCAACAGCCTATGGCTGCACCTTC
CASSPTAYGCTF
>TRBV29-1|TRBD1|TRBJ2-5|.
TGCAGCGGACAGGGAGCGAAAGTAGAGATTCAGTACTTC
CSGQGAKVEIQYF
>TRBV4-2|.|TRBJ2-1|.
TGTACCAGCAGCCAAGGAGGCGAGAGTGACAATGAGCAGTTCTTC
CTSSQGGESDNEQFF
>TRBV6-6|TRBD1|TRBJ1-1|once
TGTGCCAGCAGTCCCCCAGGGGGCGCTGAAGCTTTCTTT
CASSPPGGAEAFF
>TRBV28|TRBD2|TRBJ2-1|once
TGTGCCAGCAACTGGACTAGCCCCACTGAGCAGTTCTTC
CASNWTSPTEQFF
>TRBV4-2|.|TRBJ2-7|.
TGTGCCAGCAGGCAAGAGGCCCATGAGCCGTACTTC
CASRQEAHEPYF
>TRBV5-6|.|TRBJ1-1|.
TGTACCAGCAGCTTGGTTGGCGGCACAGGGAGAAACACTGAAACTTTCTTT
CTSSLVGGTGRNTETFF
>TRBV11-3|TRBD2|TRBJ2-2|.
TGTGCCAGCAGGCCCGGACTAGCGGGTTACAACGGGGAGCTGTTTTTT
CASRPGLAGYNGELFF
>TRBV4-3|.|TRBJ2-5|.
TGCGCCAGCAGCCAAGAGAAGTATTTGGAGACCCAGTACTTC
CASSQEKYLETQYF
>TRBV7-3|.|TRBJ2-7|.
TGTGTCAGCAGCTTCAGAGTCCAGGAGCAGTACTTC
CVSSFRVQEQYF
>TRBV1|.|TRBJ2-1|.
TGCACCAGCAGCCAAGACGCTAATGTACCGGGATATGAGCAGTTCTTC
CTSSQDANVPGYEQFF
>TRBV4-1|.|TRBJ1-1|few
TGCGCTAGCAGCCTAGTAAACTCGGGCACTGAAGCTTTCTTT
CASSLVNSGTEAFF
>TRBV14|.|TRBJ2-1|.
TGTGCCAGCAGCCCGGATAGGGCTCAGTTTTACAATGAGCAGTTCTTC
CASSPDRAQFYNEQFF
>TRBV11-2|TRBD2|TRBJ2-3|.
TGTGCGAGCAGCGATAGCGGGAGATTTATAGATACGCGGTATTTT
CASSDSGRFIDTRYF
>TRBV6-5|.|TRBJ2-1|.
TGTGCCAGCAATTCGAAGCGAGCGGAGATCTATAATGAGCAGTTCTTC
CASNSKRAEIYNEQFF
>TRBV12-3/TRBV12-4|.|TRBJ1-5|.
TGTGCCAGCACCGATCACACGGATCGGCCCCAGCATTTT
CASTDHTDRPQHF
>TRBV29-1|.|TRBJ1-1|once
TGCAGCTGTGGACATAACACTGAAGTTCTCTTT
CSCGHNTEVLF
>TRBV29-1|.|TRBJ2-1|.
TGCAGCGTCACACGCGGACAGAGGGGCAGCTACGAGCAGTTCTTC
CSVTRGQRGSYEQFF
>TRBV20-1|.|TRBJ2-3|many
TGCAGTGGTCTTGGGGGGGCAAGCACAGATACGCAGTATTTT
CSGLGGASTDTQYF
>TRBV11-2|.|TRBJ2-7|.
TGTGCCAGCACCCGTAGGAGTTCCACCTATGAGCAGTACTTC
CASTRRSSTYEQYF
>TRBV29-1|.|TRBJ2-7|once
TGCAGCGTTGTCCCGGGACTGGCCTCTGGAGAGCGGTACTTC
CSVVPGLASGERYF
>TRBV5-6|.|TRBJ1-5|.
TGTGCCAGCAGGTTGGGGATCTCCTATAGCAATGAGCCCCAGCATTTT
CASRLGISYSNEPQHF
>TRBV29-1|.|TRBJ2-2|.
TGCAGCGTTACGGGGAGTGTAGGGCGTACCGGGGAGTTGTTTTTT
CSVTGSVGRTGELFF